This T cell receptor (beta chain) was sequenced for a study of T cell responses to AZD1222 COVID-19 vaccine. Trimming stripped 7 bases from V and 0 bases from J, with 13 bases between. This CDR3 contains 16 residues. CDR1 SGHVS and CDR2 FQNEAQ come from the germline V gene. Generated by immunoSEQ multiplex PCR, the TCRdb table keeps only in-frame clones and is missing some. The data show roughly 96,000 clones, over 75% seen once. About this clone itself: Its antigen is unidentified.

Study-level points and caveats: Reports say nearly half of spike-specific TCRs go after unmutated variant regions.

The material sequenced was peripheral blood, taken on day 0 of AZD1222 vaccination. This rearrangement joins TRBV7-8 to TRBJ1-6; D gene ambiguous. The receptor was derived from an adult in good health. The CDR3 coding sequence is TGTGCCAGCACCCTCGGCGGGAGCTCCTATAATTCACCCCTCCACTTT. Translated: CASTLGGSSYNSPLHF.